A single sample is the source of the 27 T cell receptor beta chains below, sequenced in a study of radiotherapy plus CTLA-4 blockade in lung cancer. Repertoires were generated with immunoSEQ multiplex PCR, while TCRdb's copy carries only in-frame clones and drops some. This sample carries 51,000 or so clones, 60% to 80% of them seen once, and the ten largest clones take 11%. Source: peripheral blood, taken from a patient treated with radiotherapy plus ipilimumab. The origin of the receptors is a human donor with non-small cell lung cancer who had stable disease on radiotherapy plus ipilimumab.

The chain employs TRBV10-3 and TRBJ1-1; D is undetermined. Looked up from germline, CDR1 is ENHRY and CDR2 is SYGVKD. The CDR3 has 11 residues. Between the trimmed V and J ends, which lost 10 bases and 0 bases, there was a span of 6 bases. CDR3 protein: CATALNTEAFF. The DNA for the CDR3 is TGTGCCACCGCCCTGAACACTGAAGCTTTCTTT.

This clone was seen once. CDR3 protein: CASSIEGADTQYF. Written as DNA, the CDR3 is TGTGCCAGTAGTATAGAGGGCGCAGATACGCAGTATTTT. The chain employs TRBV19 and TRBJ2-3; D remains unclear. CDR3 size: 13 residues. Germline lookup yields CDR1 LNHDA and CDR2 SQIVND (reference sequence). Trimming took 0 bases from V and 4 from J, leaving 5 bases between them.

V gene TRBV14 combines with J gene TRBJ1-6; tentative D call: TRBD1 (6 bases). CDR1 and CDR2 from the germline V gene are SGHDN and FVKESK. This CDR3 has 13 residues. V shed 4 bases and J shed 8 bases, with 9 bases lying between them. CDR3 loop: CASSLRTDSPLHF. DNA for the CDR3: TGTGCCAGCAGCCTACGGACAGATTCACCCCTCCACTTT.

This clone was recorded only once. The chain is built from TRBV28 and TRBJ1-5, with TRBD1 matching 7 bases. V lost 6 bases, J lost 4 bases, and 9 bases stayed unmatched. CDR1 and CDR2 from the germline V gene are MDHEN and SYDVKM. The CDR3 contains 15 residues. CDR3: CASSLDRRLNQPQHF. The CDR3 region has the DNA TGTGCCAGCAGCCTGGACAGGAGACTTAATCAGCCCCAGCATTTT.

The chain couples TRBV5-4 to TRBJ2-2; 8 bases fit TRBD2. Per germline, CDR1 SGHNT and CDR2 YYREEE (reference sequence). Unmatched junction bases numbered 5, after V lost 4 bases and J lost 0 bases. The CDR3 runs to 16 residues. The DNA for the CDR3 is TGTGCCAGCAGCATTTTAGCGGGGCCGAACACCGGGGAGCTGTTTTTT. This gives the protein CASSILAGPNTGELFF.

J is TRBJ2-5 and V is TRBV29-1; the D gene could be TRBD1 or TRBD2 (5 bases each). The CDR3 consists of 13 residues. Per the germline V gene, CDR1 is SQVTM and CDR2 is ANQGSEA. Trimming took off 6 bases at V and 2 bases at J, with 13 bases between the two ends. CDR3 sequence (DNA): TGCAGCGTGGAGGTTGGGGCTCAAGAGACCCAGTACTTC. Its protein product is CSVEVGAQETQYF.

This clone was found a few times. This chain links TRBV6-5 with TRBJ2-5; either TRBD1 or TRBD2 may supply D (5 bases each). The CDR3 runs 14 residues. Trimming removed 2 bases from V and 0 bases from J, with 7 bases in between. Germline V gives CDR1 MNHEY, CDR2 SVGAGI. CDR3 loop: CASSYEGYQETQYF. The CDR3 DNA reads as TGTGCCAGCAGTTACGAGGGGTACCAAGAGACCCAGTACTTC.

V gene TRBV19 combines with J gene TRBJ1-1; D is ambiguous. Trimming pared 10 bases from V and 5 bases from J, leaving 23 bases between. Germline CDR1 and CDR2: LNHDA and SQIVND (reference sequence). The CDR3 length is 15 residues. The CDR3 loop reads CATLPRGAVTTEAFF. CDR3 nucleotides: TGTGCCACTCTACCCCGGGGAGCAGTGACGACTGAAGCTTTCTTT. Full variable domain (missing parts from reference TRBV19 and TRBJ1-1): DGGITQSPKYLFRKEGQNVTLSCEQNLNHDAMYWYRQDPGQGLRLIYYSQIVNDFQKGDIAEGYSVSREKKESFPLTVTSAQKNPTAFYLCATLPRGAVTTEAFFGQGTRLTVV.

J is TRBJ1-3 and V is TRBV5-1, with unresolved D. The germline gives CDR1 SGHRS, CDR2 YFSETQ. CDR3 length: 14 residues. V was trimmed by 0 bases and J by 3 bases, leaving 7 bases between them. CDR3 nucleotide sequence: TGCGCCAGCAGCTTGGAGTTGCGTGGAAACACCATATATTTT. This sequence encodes CASSLELRGNTIYF.

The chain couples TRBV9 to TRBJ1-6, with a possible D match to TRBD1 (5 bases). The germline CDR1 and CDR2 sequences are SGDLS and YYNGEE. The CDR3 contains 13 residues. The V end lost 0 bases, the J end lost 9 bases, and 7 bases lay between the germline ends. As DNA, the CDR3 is TGTGCCAGCAGCGTAGCTCAGGGTTCACCCCTCCACTTT. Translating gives CASSVAQGSPLHF.

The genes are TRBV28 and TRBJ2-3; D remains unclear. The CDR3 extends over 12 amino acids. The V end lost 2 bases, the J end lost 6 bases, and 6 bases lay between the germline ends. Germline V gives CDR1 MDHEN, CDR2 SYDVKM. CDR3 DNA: TGTGCCAGCAGTTTAACGGCGGATACGCAGTATTTT. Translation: CASSLTADTQYF.

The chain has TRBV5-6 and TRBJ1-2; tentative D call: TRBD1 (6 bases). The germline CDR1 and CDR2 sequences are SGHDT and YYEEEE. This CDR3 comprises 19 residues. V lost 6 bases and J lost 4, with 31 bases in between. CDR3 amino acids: CASTISTGTRPSPAYGYTF. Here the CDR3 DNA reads TGTGCCAGCACTATTTCGACCGGGACAAGGCCATCCCCGGCCTATGGCTACACCTTC.

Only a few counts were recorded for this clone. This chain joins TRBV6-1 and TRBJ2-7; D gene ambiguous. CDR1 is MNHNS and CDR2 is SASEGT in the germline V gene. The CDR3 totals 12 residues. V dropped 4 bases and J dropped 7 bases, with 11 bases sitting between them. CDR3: CASSVLGGEQYV. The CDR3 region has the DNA TGTGCCAGCAGTGTGCTCGGCGGAGAGCAGTACGTC.

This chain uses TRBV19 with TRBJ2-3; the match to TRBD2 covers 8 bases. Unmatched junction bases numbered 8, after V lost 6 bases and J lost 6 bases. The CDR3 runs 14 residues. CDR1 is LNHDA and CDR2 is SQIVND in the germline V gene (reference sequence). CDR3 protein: CASRISGGLDTQYF. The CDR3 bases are TGTGCCAGTAGAATAAGCGGGGGTTTGGATACGCAGTATTTT.

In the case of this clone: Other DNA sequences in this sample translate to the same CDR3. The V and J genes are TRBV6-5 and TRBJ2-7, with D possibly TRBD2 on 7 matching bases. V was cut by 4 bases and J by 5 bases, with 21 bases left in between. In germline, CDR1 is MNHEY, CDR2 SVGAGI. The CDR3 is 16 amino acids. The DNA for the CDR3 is TGTGCCAGCAGTTTGGGGGTGGGGGCGGGGGTGGACGAGCAGTACTTC. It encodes CASSLGVGAGVDEQYF.

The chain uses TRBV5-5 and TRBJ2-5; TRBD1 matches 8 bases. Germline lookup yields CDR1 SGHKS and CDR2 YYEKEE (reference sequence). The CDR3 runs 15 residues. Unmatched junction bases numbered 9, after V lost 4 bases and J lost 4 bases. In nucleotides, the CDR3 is TGTGCCAGCAGCCTCGACAGGGGATGGCGAGAGACCCAGTACTTC. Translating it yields CASSLDRGWRETQYF.

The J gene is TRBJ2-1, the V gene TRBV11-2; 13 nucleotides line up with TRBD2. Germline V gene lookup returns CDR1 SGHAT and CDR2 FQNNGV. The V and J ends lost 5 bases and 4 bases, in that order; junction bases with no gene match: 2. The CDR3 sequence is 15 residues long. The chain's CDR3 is CASSRGLAGYNEQFF. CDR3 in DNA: TGTGCCAGCAGCCGGGGACTAGCGGGATACAATGAGCAGTTCTTC.

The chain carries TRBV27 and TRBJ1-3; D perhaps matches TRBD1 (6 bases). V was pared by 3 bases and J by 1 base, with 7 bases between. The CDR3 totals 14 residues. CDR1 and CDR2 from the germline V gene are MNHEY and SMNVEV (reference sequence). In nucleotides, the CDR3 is TGTGCCAGCAGTTTTACAGGGTCTGGAAACACCATATATTTT. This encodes CASSFTGSGNTIYF.

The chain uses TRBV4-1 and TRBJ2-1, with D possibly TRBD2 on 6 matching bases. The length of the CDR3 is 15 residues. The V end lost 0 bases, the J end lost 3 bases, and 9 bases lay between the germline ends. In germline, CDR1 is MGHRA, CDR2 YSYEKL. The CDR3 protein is CASSQEGGLYNEQFF. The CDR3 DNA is TGCGCCAGCAGCCAAGAGGGGGGACTCTACAATGAGCAGTTCTTC.

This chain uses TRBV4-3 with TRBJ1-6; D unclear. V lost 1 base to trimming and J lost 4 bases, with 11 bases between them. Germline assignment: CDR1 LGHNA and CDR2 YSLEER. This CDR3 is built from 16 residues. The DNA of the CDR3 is TGCGCCAGCAGCCAAGGGGCCGGAGTATATAATTCACCCCTCCACTTT. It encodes CASSQGAGVYNSPLHF.

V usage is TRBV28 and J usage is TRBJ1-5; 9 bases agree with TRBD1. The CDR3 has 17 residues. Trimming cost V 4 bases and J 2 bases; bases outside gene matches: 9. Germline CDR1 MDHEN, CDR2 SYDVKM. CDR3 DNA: TGTGCCAGCAGTTCCAACTCTTGGACAGGGGGCAATCAGCCCCAGCATTTT. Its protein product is CASSSNSWTGGNQPQHF.

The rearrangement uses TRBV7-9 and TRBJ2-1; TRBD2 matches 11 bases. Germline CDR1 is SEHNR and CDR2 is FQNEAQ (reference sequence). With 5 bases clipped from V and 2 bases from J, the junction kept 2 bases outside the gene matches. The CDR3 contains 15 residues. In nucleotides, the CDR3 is TGTGCCAGCAGCCGTAGCGGGGGGGCCTACAATGAGCAGTTCTTC. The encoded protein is CASSRSGGAYNEQFF.

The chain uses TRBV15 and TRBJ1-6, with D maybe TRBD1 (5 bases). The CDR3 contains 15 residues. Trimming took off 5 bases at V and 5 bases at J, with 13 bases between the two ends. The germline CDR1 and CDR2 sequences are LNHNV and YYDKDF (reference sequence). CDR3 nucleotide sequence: TGTGCCACCAGCCTCAGGACACCTGATAATTCACCCCTCCACTTT. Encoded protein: CATSLRTPDNSPLHF.

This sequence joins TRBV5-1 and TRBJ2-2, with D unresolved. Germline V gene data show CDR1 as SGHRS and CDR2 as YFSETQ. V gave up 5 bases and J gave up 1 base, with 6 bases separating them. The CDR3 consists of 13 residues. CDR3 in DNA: TGCGCCAGCAGAGCCGGGAACACCGGGGAGCTGTTTTTT. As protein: CASRAGNTGELFF. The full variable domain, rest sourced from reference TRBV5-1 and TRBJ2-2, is KAGVTQTPRYLIKTRGQQVTLSCSPISGHRSVSWYQQTPGQGLQFLFEYFSETQRNKGNFPGRFSGRQFSNSRSEMNVSTLELGDSALYLCASRAGNTGELFFGEGSRLTVL.

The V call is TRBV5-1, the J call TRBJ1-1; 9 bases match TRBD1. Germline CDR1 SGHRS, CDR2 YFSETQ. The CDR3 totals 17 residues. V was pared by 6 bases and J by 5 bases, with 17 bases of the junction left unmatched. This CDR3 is CASTFGGSRTGETEAFF. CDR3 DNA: TGCGCCAGCACCTTCGGGGGGTCCCGGACAGGGGAGACTGAAGCTTTCTTT.

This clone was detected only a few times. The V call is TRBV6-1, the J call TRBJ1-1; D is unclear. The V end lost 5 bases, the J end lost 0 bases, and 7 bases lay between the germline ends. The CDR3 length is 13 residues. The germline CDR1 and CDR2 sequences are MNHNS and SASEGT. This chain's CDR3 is CASSYTMNTEAFF. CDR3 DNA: TGTGCCAGCAGTTATACTATGAACACTGAAGCTTTCTTT.

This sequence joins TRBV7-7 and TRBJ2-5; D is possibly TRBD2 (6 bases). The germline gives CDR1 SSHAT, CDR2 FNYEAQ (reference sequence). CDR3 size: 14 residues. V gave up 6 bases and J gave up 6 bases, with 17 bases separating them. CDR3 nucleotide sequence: TGTGCCAGCAGTCCACAGGAGGGGTGGAAGACCCAGTACTTC. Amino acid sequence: CASSPQEGWKTQYF.